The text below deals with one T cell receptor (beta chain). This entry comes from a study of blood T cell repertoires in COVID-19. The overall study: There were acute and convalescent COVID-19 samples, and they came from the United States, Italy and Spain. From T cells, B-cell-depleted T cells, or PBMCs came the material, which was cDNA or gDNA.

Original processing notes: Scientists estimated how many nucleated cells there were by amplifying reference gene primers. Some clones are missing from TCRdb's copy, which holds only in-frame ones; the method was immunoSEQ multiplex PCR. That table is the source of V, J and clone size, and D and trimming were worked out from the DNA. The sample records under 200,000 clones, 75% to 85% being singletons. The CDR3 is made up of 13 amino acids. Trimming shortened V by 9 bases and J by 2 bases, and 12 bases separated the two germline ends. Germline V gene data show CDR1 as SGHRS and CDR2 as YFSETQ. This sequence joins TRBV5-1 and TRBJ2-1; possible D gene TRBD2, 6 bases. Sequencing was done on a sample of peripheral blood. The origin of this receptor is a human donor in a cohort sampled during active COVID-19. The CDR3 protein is CATAGGAYNEQFF. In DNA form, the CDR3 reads TGCGCCACAGCCGGGGGTGCCTACAATGAGCAGTTCTTC.